Presented here are 15 T cell receptor beta chains from one specimen sequenced in a study of cytomegalovirus exposure and HLA in healthy donors. The primer mix had 60 Vbeta and 13 Jbeta primers. Only in-frame clones appear in the TCRdb table, and some are missing; sequencing was by immunoSEQ multiplex PCR. This table holds around 100,000 clones, 75% to 85% found once. Sequencing was performed on PBMCs. Every receptor here comes from a woman between 50 and 59 years old in good health and CMV-seropositive.

This clone showed up just a few times. The chain recombines TRBV4-1 with TRBJ2-3; no firm D call. Looked up from germline, CDR1 is MGHRA and CDR2 is YSYEKL. V gave up 2 bases and J gave up 6 bases, with 12 bases separating them. This CDR3 contains 14 residues. The CDR3, as DNA: TGCGCCAGCAGCCAACCTAAAGCCCGGGATACGCAGTATTTT. Residues: CASSQPKARDTQYF.

This rearrangement joins TRBV19 to TRBJ1-1; D is ambiguous. V dropped 3 bases and J dropped 3 bases, with 11 bases sitting between them. The CDR3 has 14 amino acids. From germline, CDR1 is LNHDA and CDR2 SQIVND (reference sequence). The CDR3 reads CASSIMLGDTEAFF. The DNA of the CDR3 is TGTGCCAGTAGTATTATGCTCGGGGACACTGAAGCTTTCTTT.

V gene TRBV5-5 combines with J gene TRBJ2-5; TRBD1 matches at 7 bases. The J call is uncertain, as TRBJ2-7 better fits the DNA end. This CDR3 has 13 amino acids. CDR1 is SGHKS, CDR2 YYEKEE, per germline (reference sequence). The CDR3 loop is CARKGGLSYEQYF. CDR3 sequence (DNA): TGTGCCAGAAAAGGGGGCCTTTCCTACGAGCAGTACTTC.

The rearrangement uses TRBV7-9 and TRBJ2-3; D possibly corresponds to TRBD1 (6 bases). This CDR3 is 12 amino acids long. V was trimmed by 4 bases and J by 5 bases, leaving 7 bases between them. Germline V lookup: CDR1 SEHNR, CDR2 FQNEAQ (reference sequence). Written as DNA, the CDR3 is TGTGCCAGCAGCTCGACAGGAGATACGCAGTATTTT. Translating gives CASSSTGDTQYF.

The chain links TRBV9 to TRBJ2-2; 7 bases agree with TRBD2. This CDR3 is 17 amino acids long. V was clipped by 2 bases and J by 3 bases; unmatched bases: 10. Germline V lookup: CDR1 SGDLS, CDR2 YYNGEE. The DNA for the CDR3 is TGTGCCAGCAGCGTTCCAAGGAGGGGAGGGGACACCGGGGAGCTGTTTTTT. The encoded protein is CASSVPRRGGDTGELFF.

The chain employs TRBV2 and TRBJ1-1; tentatively, D is TRBD1 (5 bases). Deletions cut 7 bases from V and 0 bases from J, with 9 bases between. The CDR3 spans 13 residues. Germline values: CDR1 SNHLY, CDR2 FYNNEI. This CDR3 is CASTGNMNTEAFF. CDR3 bases: TGTGCCAGCACAGGGAACATGAACACTGAAGCTTTCTTT.

This clone was observed a few times. The genes are TRBV5-6 and TRBJ1-1; D uncertain. Germline values: CDR1 SGHDT, CDR2 YYEEEE. The CDR3 is 15 residues long. V was trimmed by 0 bases and J by 1 base, leaving 10 bases between them. The DNA of the CDR3 is TGTGCCAGCAGCTTGGTTGGGTCAGGGAACACTGAAGCTTTCTTT. This gives the protein CASSLVGSGNTEAFF.

The chain links TRBV5-1 to TRBJ1-3, with 9 bases aligning to TRBD1. Germline lookup yields CDR1 SGHRS and CDR2 YFSETQ. This CDR3 region has 15 residues. V shed 0 bases and J 4 bases; nucleotides not matched to a gene: 2. CDR3 sequence (DNA): TGCGCCAGCAGCTTGGACAGGGGGCAGGGAAACACCATATATTTT. Amino acid sequence: CASSLDRGQGNTIYF. The variable domain in full, with the rest retrieved from reference TRBV5-1 and TRBJ1-3, is KAGVTQTPRYLIKTRGQQVTLSCSPISGHRSVSWYQQTPGQGLQFLFEYFSETQRNKGNFPGRFSGRQFSNSRSEMNVSTLELGDSALYLCASSLDRGQGNTIYFGEGSWLTVV.

This clone has a single count. The chain recombines TRBV19 with TRBJ1-5; 10 positions agree with TRBD1. CDR3 length: 15 amino acids. V dropped 3 bases and J dropped 6; count of bases not matched to a gene: 5. In germline, CDR1 is LNHDA, CDR2 SQIVND (reference sequence). CDR3 nucleotides: TGTGCCAGTAGTATGCTCCGGGACAGGGGTCAGCCCCAGCATTTT. It is translated as CASSMLRDRGQPQHF.

This chain joins TRBV4-1 and TRBJ2-7; the D gene is possibly TRBD1 (5 bases). Trimming cost V 10 bases and J 2 bases, with 12 bases left between them. CDR1 is MGHRA, CDR2 YSYEKL, per germline. This CDR3 is built from 12 residues. The CDR3 DNA follows: TGCGCCAAGAGTGGGGCCACCTACGAGCAGTACTTC. Its translation is CAKSGATYEQYF.

The sample holds a few counts of this clone. V gene TRBV30 combines with J gene TRBJ1-1, with D hard to call. Germline V gives CDR1 GTSNPN, CDR2 SVGIG (reference sequence). There are 11 residues in the CDR3. V gave up 4 bases and J gave up 6 bases, with 9 bases separating them. The CDR3 nucleotides read TGTGCCTGGATTCTAGGCGCTGAAGCTTTCTTT. Its translation is CAWILGAEAFF.

V and J are TRBV19 and TRBJ1-6; tentative D call: TRBD1 (6 bases). Germline CDR1 is LNHDA and CDR2 is SQIVND (reference sequence). The V end lost 3 bases, the J end lost 7 bases, and 13 bases lay between the germline ends. The CDR3 contains 15 residues. For the CDR3, the DNA is TGTGCCAGTAGTATGGCTCACAGGGCAAATTCACCCCTCCACTTT. It yields the protein CASSMAHRANSPLHF.

This clone has just a few counts. DNA of the CDR3: TGTGCCAGCAGCCCCCTGGGCCACAGGGCGGACTATGGCTACACCTTC. It specifies CASSPLGHRADYGYTF. The chain carries TRBV14 and TRBJ1-2, with D possibly TRBD1 on 6 matching bases. Trimming removed 4 bases at V and 3 bases at J, with 18 bases between. The CDR3 runs 16 residues. From germline, CDR1 is SGHDN and CDR2 FVKESK.

This clone was seen once. V usage is TRBV29-1 and J usage is TRBJ1-2, with D perhaps matching TRBD1 (6 bases). CDR3 length: 13 amino acids. Germline V gene sequence: CDR1 SQVTM, CDR2 ANQGSEA. V was trimmed by 4 bases and J by 0 bases, leaving 9 bases between them. The CDR3 spells CSVGAGANYGYTF. CDR3 DNA sequence: TGCAGCGTTGGGGCAGGGGCTAACTATGGCTACACCTTC.

V gene TRBV27 combines with J gene TRBJ2-3; maybe TRBD2 (5 bases). Germline CDR1 and CDR2: MNHEY and SMNVEV (reference sequence). This CDR3 contains 15 residues. The germline V and J ends were trimmed by 0 bases and 2 bases, with 9 bases remaining between them. The CDR3 bases are TGTGCCAGCAGTTTATCAGCGGTCCCCACAGATACGCAGTATTTT. Translated, it gives CASSLSAVPTDTQYF.